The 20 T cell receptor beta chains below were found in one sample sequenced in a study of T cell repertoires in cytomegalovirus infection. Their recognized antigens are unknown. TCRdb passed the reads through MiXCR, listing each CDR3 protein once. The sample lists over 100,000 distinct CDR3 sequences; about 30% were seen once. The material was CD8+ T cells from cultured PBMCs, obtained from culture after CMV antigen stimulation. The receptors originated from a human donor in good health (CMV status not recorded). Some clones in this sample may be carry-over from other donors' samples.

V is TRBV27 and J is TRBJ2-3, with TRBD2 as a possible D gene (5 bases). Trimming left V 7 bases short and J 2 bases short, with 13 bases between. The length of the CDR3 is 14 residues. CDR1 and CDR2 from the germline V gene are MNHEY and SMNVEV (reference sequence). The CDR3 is CASNPERYTDTQYF. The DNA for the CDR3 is TGTGCCAGCAATCCGGAGCGGTACACAGATACGCAGTATTTT.

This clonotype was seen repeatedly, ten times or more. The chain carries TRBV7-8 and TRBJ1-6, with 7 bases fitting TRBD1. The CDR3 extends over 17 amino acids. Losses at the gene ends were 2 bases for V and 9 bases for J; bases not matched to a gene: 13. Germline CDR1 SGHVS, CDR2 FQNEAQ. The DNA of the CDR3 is TGTGCCAGCAGCTTAAGGGGGTGGGGACAGCAACCTTCACCCCTCCACTTT. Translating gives CASSLRGWGQQPSPLHF.

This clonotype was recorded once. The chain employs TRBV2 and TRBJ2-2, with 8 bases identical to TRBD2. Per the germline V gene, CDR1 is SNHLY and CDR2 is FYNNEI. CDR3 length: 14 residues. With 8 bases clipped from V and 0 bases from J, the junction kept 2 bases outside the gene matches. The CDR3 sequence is CASREGANTGELFF. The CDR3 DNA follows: TGTGCCAGCCGGGAGGGGGCGAACACCGGGGAGCTGTTTTTT. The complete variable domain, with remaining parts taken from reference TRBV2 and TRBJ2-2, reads EPEVTQTPSHQVTQMGQEVILRCVPISNHLYFYWYRQILGQKVEFLVSFYNNEISEKSEIFDDQFSVERPDGSNFTLKIRSTKLEDSAMYFCASREGANTGELFFGEGSRLTVL.

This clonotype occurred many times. The CDR3 region is CASSLPGRRNTEAFF. In DNA form, the CDR3 reads TGTGCCAGCAGCTTGCCGGGACGCAGAAACACTGAAGCTTTCTTT. The genes are TRBV7-8 and TRBJ1-1, with D tentatively TRBD1 (5 bases). Germline CDR1 reads SGHVS; CDR2 reads FQNEAQ. The CDR3 covers 15 residues. The V gene lost 3 bases and the J gene lost 2 bases, with 13 bases spanning the gap.

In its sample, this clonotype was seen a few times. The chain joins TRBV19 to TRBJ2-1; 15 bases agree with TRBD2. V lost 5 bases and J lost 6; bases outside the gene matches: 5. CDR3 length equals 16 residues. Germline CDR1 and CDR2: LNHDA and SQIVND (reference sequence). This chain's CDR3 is CASSGGTSGGSNEQFF. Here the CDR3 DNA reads TGTGCCAGTAGTGGGGGGACTAGCGGGGGGTCCAATGAGCAGTTCTTC.

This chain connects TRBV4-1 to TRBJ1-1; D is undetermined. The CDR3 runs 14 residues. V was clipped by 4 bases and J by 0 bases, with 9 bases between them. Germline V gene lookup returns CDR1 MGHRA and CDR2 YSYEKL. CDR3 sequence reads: CASSPAGLNTEAFF. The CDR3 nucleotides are TGCGCCAGCAGCCCAGCGGGGTTGAACACTGAAGCTTTCTTT.

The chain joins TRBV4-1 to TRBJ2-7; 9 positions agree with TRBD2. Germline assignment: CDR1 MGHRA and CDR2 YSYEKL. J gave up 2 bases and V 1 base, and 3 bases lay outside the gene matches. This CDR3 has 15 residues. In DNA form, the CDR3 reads TGCGCCAGCAGCCAAGGCCTAGCGGGGACCTACGAGCAGTACTTC. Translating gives CASSQGLAGTYEQYF.

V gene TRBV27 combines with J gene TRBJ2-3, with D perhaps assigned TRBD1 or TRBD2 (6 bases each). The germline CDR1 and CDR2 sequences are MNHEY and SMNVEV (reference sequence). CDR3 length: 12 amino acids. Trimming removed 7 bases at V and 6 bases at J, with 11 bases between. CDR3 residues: CASTGGPDTQYF. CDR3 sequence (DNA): TGTGCCAGCACTGGGGGGCCGGATACGCAGTATTTT.

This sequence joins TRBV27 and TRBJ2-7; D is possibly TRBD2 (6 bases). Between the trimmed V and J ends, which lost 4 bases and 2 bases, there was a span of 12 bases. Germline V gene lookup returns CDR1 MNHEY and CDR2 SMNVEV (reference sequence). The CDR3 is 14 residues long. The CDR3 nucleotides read TGTGCCAGCAGTTGGGGTCCGGGGGCCTACGAGCAGTACTTC. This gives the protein CASSWGPGAYEQYF.

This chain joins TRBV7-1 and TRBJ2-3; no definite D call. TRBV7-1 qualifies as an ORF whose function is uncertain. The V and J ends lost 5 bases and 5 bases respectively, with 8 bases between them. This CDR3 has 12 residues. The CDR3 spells CASSPLEDTQYF. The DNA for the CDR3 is TGTGCCAGCAGCCCACTGGAAGATACGCAGTATTTT.

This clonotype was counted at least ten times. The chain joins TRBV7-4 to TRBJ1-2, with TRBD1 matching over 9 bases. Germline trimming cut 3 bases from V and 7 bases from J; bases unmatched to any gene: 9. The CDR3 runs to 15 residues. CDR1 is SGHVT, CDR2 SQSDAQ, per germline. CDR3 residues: CASSFRGQGVIGYTF. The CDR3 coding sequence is TGTGCCAGCAGCTTTAGGGGACAGGGCGTAATTGGCTACACCTTC. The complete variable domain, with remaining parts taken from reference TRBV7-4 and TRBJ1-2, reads GAGVSQSPRYKVAKRGRDVALRCDSISGHVTLYWYRQTLGQGSEVLTYSQSDAQRDKSGRPSGRFSAERPERSVSTLKIQRTEQGDSAVYLCASSFRGQGVIGYTFGSGTRLTVV.

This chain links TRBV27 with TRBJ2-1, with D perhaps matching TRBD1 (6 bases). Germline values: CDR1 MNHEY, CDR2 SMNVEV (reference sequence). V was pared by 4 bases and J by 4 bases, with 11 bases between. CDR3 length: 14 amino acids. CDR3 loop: CASSSRGGYNEQFF. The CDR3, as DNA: TGTGCCAGCAGTTCCCGAGGGGGATACAATGAGCAGTTCTTC.

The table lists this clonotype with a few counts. The CDR3 protein is CASSVAAGITGELFF. The CDR3 DNA sequence: TGTGCCAGCAGCGTAGCGGCAGGGATCACCGGGGAGCTGTTTTTT. The rearrangement uses TRBV9 and TRBJ2-2; D may be TRBD1 (5 bases). Trimming cost V 0 bases and J 4 bases, with 10 bases left between them. Germline CDR1 and CDR2: SGDLS and YYNGEE. This CDR3 region has 15 residues.

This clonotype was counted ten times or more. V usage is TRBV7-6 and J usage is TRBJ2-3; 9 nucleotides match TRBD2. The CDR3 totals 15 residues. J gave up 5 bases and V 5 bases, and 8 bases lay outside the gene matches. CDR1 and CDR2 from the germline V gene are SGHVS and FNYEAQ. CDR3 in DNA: TGTGCCAGCAGCGACAGCGGGGGGCCAGGAGATACGCAGTATTTT. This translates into CASSDSGGPGDTQYF.

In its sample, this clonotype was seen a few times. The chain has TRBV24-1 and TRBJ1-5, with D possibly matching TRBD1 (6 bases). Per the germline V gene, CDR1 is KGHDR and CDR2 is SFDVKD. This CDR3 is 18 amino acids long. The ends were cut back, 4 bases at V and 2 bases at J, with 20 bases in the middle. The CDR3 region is CATSDPLGGRRGNQPQHF. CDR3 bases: TGTGCCACCAGTGACCCCTTAGGGGGGCGCAGGGGCAATCAGCCCCAGCATTTT.

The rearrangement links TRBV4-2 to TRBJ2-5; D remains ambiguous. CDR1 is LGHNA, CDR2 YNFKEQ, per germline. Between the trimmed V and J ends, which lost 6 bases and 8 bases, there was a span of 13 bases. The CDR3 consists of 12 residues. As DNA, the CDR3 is TGTGCCAGCAGTCCCCCGTTTGGCACCCAGTACTTC. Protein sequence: CASSPPFGTQYF.

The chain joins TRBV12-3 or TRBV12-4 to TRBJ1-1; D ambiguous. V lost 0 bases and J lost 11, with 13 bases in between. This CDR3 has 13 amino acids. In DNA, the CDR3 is TGTGCCAGCAGTTTAGCGCTAGGCGGGGAGGCTTTCTTT. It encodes CASSLALGGEAFF.

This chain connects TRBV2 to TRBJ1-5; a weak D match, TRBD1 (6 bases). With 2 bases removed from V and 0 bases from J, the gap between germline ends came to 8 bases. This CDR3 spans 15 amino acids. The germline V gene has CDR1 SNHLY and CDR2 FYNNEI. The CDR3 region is CASSERGVSNQPQHF. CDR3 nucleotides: TGTGCCAGCAGTGAAAGGGGGGTTAGCAATCAGCCCCAGCATTTT.

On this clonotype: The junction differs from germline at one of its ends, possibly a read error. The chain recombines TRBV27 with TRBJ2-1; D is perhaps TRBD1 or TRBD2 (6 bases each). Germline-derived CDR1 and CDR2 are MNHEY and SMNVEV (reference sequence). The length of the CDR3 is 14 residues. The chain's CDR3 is CASSLSISGGRARF. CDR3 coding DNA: TGTGCCAGCAGTTTATCGATTTCCGGGGGCCGGGCCCGGTTC.

The CDR3 DNA sequence: TGCAGTGCTAGAGATCAGACAGGGGTCCCTGAAGCTTTCTTT. Its translation: CSARDQTGVPEAFF. This chain connects TRBV20-1 to TRBJ1-1, with 8 bases lining up with TRBD1. Trimming at V came to 0 bases and at J to 6 bases, leaving 6 bases not matched to a gene. The CDR3 spans 14 residues. Germline CDR1 reads DFQATT; CDR2 reads SNEGSKA (reference sequence).